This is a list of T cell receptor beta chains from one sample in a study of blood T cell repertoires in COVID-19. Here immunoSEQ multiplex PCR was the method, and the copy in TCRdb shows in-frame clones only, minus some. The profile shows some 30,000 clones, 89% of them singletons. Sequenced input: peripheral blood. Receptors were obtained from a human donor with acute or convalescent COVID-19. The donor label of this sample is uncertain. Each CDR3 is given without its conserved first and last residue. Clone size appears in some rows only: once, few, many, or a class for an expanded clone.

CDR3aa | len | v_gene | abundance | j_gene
ASSVHFGGSNEVHTQY | 16 | TRBV9 | - | TRBJ2-3
ASSLWAGPRTFYGYT | 15 | TRBV28 | once | TRBJ1-2
ASSIDGTPWEAQY | 13 | TRBV19 | - | TRBJ2-5
ATSGGGRGRGPEAF | 14 | TRBV15 | - | TRBJ1-1
ASSFGNSLGGNTEAF | 15 | TRBV7-9 | - | TRBJ1-1
ASSDADSRNSPLH | 13 | TRBV6-1 | - | TRBJ1-6
ASSSTGPAGELF | 12 | TRBV2 | - | TRBJ2-2
ASSLAPSGGTYEQY | 14 | TRBV5-5 | once | TRBJ2-7
AWSAIPTGEQY | 11 | TRBV30 | - | TRBJ2-7
ASTMTGGGQPQH | 12 | TRBV6-4 | - | TRBJ1-5
AWSVRAGNEKLF | 12 | TRBV30 | - | TRBJ1-4
ASSLDRGARTEAF | 13 | TRBV7-2 | - | TRBJ1-1
ASSEGLAGGSLRLF | 14 | TRBV2 | - | TRBJ2-2
ASSRRHTGTSENNEQF | 16 | TRBV19 | - | TRBJ2-1
ASSPSIKGTGELF | 13 | TRBV11-3 | - | TRBJ2-2